These 10 T cell receptor beta chains share one sample of origin, sequenced in a study of blood T cells in healthy people across ages (dated by TCRdb to between 2014 and 2017). The method was 5' RACE. The data were produced on an Illumina HiSeq 2500. A second roughly 6 to 12 cycle PCR used a sample-barcoded 5' primer and a J-beta primer mix. TCRdb reprocessing: public reads trimmed at Q25 with fastp, clones called with MiXCR, in-frame beta chains kept. Records with the same CDR3 protein are collapsed into one entry carrying the most frequent genes and DNA. The table for this sample lists 590,000 or so distinct CDR3 sequences; about 30% of them were counted only once. The ten largest clones capture approximately 14% of the sample. Sequencing was performed on blood. These TCRs come from a woman aged 80 or over in good health.

The chain couples TRBV6-2 or TRBV6-3 to TRBJ2-5; 11 bases match TRBD2. J was trimmed by 13 bases and V by 5 bases; bases with no gene match: 12. The CDR3 runs to 14 residues. Germline CDR1 MNHEY, CDR2 SVGEGT. The CDR3 loop reads CASSNLAGGNERYF. The CDR3 bases are TGTGCCAGCAGTAACCTAGCGGGGGGAAATGAGCGGTACTTC.

This clonotype was recorded only once. The chain has TRBV6-2 or TRBV6-3 and TRBJ1-5; possibly TRBD1 for D (5 bases). This CDR3 has 15 amino acids. The V end was cut by 6 bases, the J end by 7 bases, with 19 bases between. Germline CDR1 is MNHEY and CDR2 is SVGEGT. CDR3 nucleotide sequence: TGTGCCAGCAGCTCCCATGGGGGTGGAGGACAGCCCCAGCATTTT. Translation: CASSSHGGGGQPQHF.

This sequence joins TRBV5-1 and TRBJ1-2; 11 positions match TRBD1. The V and J ends lost 0 bases and 7 bases, in that order; junction bases with no gene match: 5. This CDR3 has 15 residues. Germline CDR1 SGHRS, CDR2 YFSETQ. The CDR3 DNA follows: TGCGCCAGCAGCTTGGGAGGACAGGGGGCTTCTGGCTACACCTTC. Its translation is CASSLGGQGASGYTF.

A word on this clonotype: It may be a read error: a sequence one base away is much more abundant. This CDR3 is CASSWTAYEANVLTF. DNA for the CDR3: TGCGCCAGCAGCTGGACAGCTTACGAGGCCAACGTCCTGACTTTC. The chain recombines TRBV5-1 with TRBJ2-6; a weak D match, TRBD1 (6 bases). In germline, CDR1 is SGHRS, CDR2 YFSETQ. This CDR3 comprises 15 residues. V was clipped by 3 bases and J by 6 bases, with 13 bases between them.

This clonotype occurred many times. The CDR3 spells CAISSGSTYEQYF. As DNA, the CDR3 is TGTGCCATCAGCTCAGGGTCCACCTACGAGCAGTACTTC. The chain employs TRBV10-3 and TRBJ2-7, with D perhaps TRBD1 (5 bases). With 6 bases removed from V and 2 bases from J, the gap between germline ends came to 11 bases. The CDR3 has 13 amino acids. Germline-derived CDR1 and CDR2 are ENHRY and SYGVKD.

As regards this clonotype: A much larger clone sits a single nucleotide away, making a read error possible. The V call is TRBV7-2, the J call TRBJ2-1; D possibly corresponds to TRBD2 (6 bases). V was trimmed by 5 bases and J by 2 bases, leaving 16 bases between them. The CDR3 runs 16 residues. CDR1 SGHTA and CDR2 FQGNSA come from the germline V gene. As DNA, the CDR3 is TGTGCCAGCAGCCTCCGGGGCGGGGCCACCTACAATGAGCAGTTCTTC. It codes for CASSLRGGATYNEQFF.

The rearrangement joins TRBV3-1 to TRBJ1-2; TRBD1 might be the D (5 bases). Trimming left V 8 bases short and J 7 bases short, with 17 bases between. The CDR3 covers 13 residues. Germline CDR1 is LGHDT and CDR2 is YNNKEL (reference sequence). This CDR3 reads CASRSGAGGGYTF. CDR3 sequence (DNA): TGTGCCAGCCGCTCTGGGGCGGGTGGTGGCTACACCTTC.

The chain couples TRBV5-1 to TRBJ2-1; TRBD2 is a possible D gene (5 bases). Germline CDR1 and CDR2: SGHRS and YFSETQ. The ends were cut back, 5 bases at V and 1 base at J, with 19 bases in the middle. CDR3 length: 17 amino acids. Written as DNA, the CDR3 is TGCGCCAGCAGGAACCGCAACGAGGGCCTGTCCTACAATGAGCAGTTCTTC. Protein sequence: CASRNRNEGLSYNEQFF.

The rearrangement joins TRBV2 to TRBJ2-3; no reliable D call. The CDR3 loop spans 13 amino acids. CDR1 is SNHLY and CDR2 is FYNNEI in the germline V gene. Trimming left V 1 base short and J 7 bases short, with 9 bases between. CDR3 in amino acids: CASSEGRENTQYF. Here the CDR3 DNA reads TGTGCCAGCAGTGAAGGAAGGGAAAATACGCAGTATTTT.

J is TRBJ1-4 and V is TRBV20-1; 7 bases are a match to TRBD1. V shed 2 bases and J 3 bases; nucleotides not matched to a gene: 15. The CDR3 runs 18 residues. Germline V gene data show CDR1 as DFQATT and CDR2 as SNEGSKA (reference sequence). The DNA of the CDR3 is TGCAGTGCTAGACCTCCCCGGGACAGACCCCTGGCTAATGAAAAACTGTTTTTT. This gives the protein CSARPPRDRPLANEKLFF.